This note documents a single T cell receptor (beta chain) sequence. The target antigen is unknown. The entry originates in a study of CD8 T cells in Susac syndrome. Study information: Treatment status at blood draw for the Susac syndrome patients was therapy-naive, corticosteroids, or intravenous immunoglobulin alone.

Losses at the gene ends were 3 bases for V and 10 bases for J; bases not matched to a gene: 16. There are 16 residues in the CDR3. Per germline, CDR1 DFQATT and CDR2 SNEGSKA (reference sequence). Notes on the study in general: The study found that Susac CD8+ clonal expansion peaked in TEMRA cells and active patients.

Negative isolation yielded CD4+ and CD8+ T cells, and FACS enriched TEMRA cells. RNA amounts of about 0.45 to 1 ug underwent reverse transcription with random hexamers. The immunoSEQ assay covered 54 Vbeta and 13 Jbeta segments for CDR3. TCRdb reanalysed the immunoSEQ multiplex PCR reads using MiXCR and keeps one entry per CDR3 protein. The sample contains 50,000 to 55,000 distinct CDR3 sequences, 85% to 95% of which appear only once. The J gene is TRBJ2-1, the V gene TRBV20-1; 9 bases agree with TRBD1. This clonotype originated in a human donor with Susac syndrome. What was sequenced was CD8+ T cells from PBMCs. CDR3 loop: CSASEWILGQGGEQFF. CDR3 bases: TGCAGTGCTAGCGAATGGATCCTGGGACAGGGAGGCGAGCAGTTCTTC.